A single sample gave rise to the 27 T cell receptor beta chains below, sequenced in a study of blood T cell repertoires in COVID-19. Clones were read by immunoSEQ multiplex PCR, and TCRdb kept only the in-frame ones, dropping some. The sample lists over 150,000 clones; 88% were seen once. The sample was peripheral blood. These receptors were obtained from a man between 45 and 60 years old who had recovered from COVID-19.

The V call is TRBV19, the J call TRBJ2-2; 8 bases fit TRBD2. J lost 0 bases, V lost 3 bases, and 3 bases had no gene match. The CDR3 spans 16 residues. CDR1 LNHDA and CDR2 SQIVND come from the germline V gene (reference sequence). The CDR3 nucleotides read TGTGCCAGTAGTATGCCCGGGGGGGCGAACACCGGGGAGCTGTTTTTT. Translation: CASSMPGGANTGELFF.

This chain uses TRBV9 with TRBJ1-1; D gene unclear. Trimming pared 0 bases from V and 0 bases from J, leaving 6 bases between. Germline lookup yields CDR1 SGDLS and CDR2 YYNGEE. The CDR3 has 14 residues. In DNA form, the CDR3 reads TGTGCCAGCAGCGTAGAGGGAGTGAACACTGAAGCTTTCTTT. It codes for CASSVEGVNTEAFF.

V usage is TRBV7-2 and J usage is TRBJ2-7, with D possibly being TRBD2 (5 bases). The CDR3 length is 14 residues. CDR1 is SGHTA, CDR2 FQGNSA, per germline. V was trimmed by 3 bases and J by 7 bases, leaving 16 bases between them. The CDR3 reads CASSLRLTTGEQYF. In DNA form, the CDR3 reads TGTGCCAGCAGCTTGCGTCTAACTACGGGAGAGCAGTACTTC.

V is TRBV28 and J is TRBJ2-3; 7 bases line up with TRBD2. J gave up 1 base and V 8 bases, and 9 bases lay outside the gene matches. CDR1 is MDHEN, CDR2 SYDVKM, per germline. There are 15 residues in the CDR3. The CDR3 DNA reads as TGTGCCAGCTGTCGGGGTGGGGGGGGCACAGATACGCAGTATTTT. This gives the protein CASCRGGGGTDTQYF. The full variable domain, with the rest looked up from reference TRBV28 and TRBJ2-3, is DVKVTQSSRYLVKRTGEKVFLECVQDMDHENMFWYRQDPGLGLRLIYFSYDVKMKEKGDIPEGYSVSREKKERFSLILESASTNQTSMYLCASCRGGGGTDTQYFGPGTRLTVL.

The CDR3: CASSLRTGSDNEQFF. The CDR3, as DNA: TGTGCCAGCTCACTTCGGACAGGGAGTGACAATGAGCAGTTCTTC. This chain links TRBV18 with TRBJ2-1, with 8 bases matching TRBD1. V shed 4 bases and J 5 bases; nucleotides not matched to a gene: 7. The CDR3 consists of 15 residues. The germline CDR1 and CDR2 sequences are KGHSH and LQKENI. Full variable domain (rest looked up from reference TRBV18 and TRBJ2-1): NAGVMQNPRHLVRRRGQEARLRCSPMKGHSHVYWYRQLPEEGLKFMVYLQKENIIDESGMPKERFSAEFPKEGPSILRIQQVVRGDSAAYFCASSLRTGSDNEQFFGPGTRLTVL.

This chain joins TRBV28 and TRBJ1-6; D is unclear. Germline values: CDR1 MDHEN, CDR2 SYDVKM. Trimming cost V 5 bases and J 7 bases, with 12 bases left between them. The CDR3 length is 14 residues. The CDR3 here is CASSELPPNSPLHF. CDR3 nucleotide sequence: TGTGCCAGCAGTGAGTTACCCCCCAATTCACCCCTCCACTTT.

V gene TRBV28 combines with J gene TRBJ1-2; TRBD1 matches at 12 bases. From germline, CDR1 is MDHEN and CDR2 SYDVKM. Trimming took 5 bases from V and 5 from J; bases not matched to a gene: 6. This CDR3 is built from 15 residues. This CDR3 reads CASSPGTGGRYGYTF. CDR3 sequence (DNA): TGTGCCAGCAGTCCCGGGACAGGGGGCCGGTATGGCTACACCTTC.

This clone has only a few counts. The chain couples TRBV7-9 to TRBJ1-2; a weak D match, TRBD1 (6 bases). The CDR3 extends over 14 amino acids. Germline-derived CDR1 and CDR2 are SEHNR and FQNEAQ (reference sequence). Between the trimmed V and J ends, which lost 6 bases and 8 bases, there was a span of 19 bases. The DNA of the CDR3 is TGTGCCAGCAGAAAAGACCAGGGGATGAGAGGCTACACCTTC. Encoded protein: CASRKDQGMRGYTF.

The V call is TRBV5-5, the J call TRBJ1-4; the match to TRBD1 covers 10 bases. Germline V lookup: CDR1 SGHKS, CDR2 YYEKEE (reference sequence). The V segment lost 4 bases and the J segment 7 bases; nucleotides outside the gene matches: 7. The CDR3 sequence is 15 residues long. This chain's CDR3 is CASSVAGTGVEKLFF. CDR3 in DNA: TGTGCCAGCAGCGTGGCCGGGACAGGGGTTGAAAAACTGTTTTTT.

A note on this clone: Additional DNA sequences in this sample encode the identical CDR3. J is TRBJ2-5 and V is TRBV6-2 or TRBV6-3; 12 bases line up with TRBD2. CDR1 and CDR2 (germline): MNHEY, SVGEGT. Losses at the gene ends were 3 bases for V and 5 bases for J; bases not matched to a gene: 4. The CDR3 totals 15 residues. CDR3 sequence (DNA): TGTGCCAGCAGTTATCGACTAGCGGGAGTGGAGACCCAGTACTTC. Translated: CASSYRLAGVETQYF.

The chain joins TRBV10-3 to TRBJ1-1; the match to TRBD1 covers 8 bases. The CDR3 is 18 residues long. Germline V gene data show CDR1 as ENHRY and CDR2 as SYGVKD. The V gene end was trimmed by 2 bases and the J gene end by 5 bases; junction bases not matched to a gene: 16. CDR3 amino acids: CAISEGTRDRRAETEAFF. CDR3 nucleotides: TGTGCCATCAGTGAGGGGACCAGGGACAGGAGGGCCGAGACTGAAGCTTTCTTT.

The chain carries TRBV7-9 and TRBJ1-1; D gene ambiguous. V was clipped by 1 base and J by 6 bases, with 12 bases between them. Germline CDR1 reads SEHNR; CDR2 reads FQNEAQ (reference sequence). The CDR3 spans 14 residues. The CDR3 sequence is CASSLENERAEAFF. DNA of the CDR3: TGTGCCAGCAGCTTAGAAAATGAGCGCGCTGAAGCTTTCTTT.

The sample holds one count of this clone. The rearrangement uses TRBV4-3 and TRBJ2-4; possible D gene TRBD1, 6 bases. The CDR3 covers 16 residues. Trimming shortened V by 0 bases and J by 3 bases, and 12 bases separated the two germline ends. CDR1 and CDR2 from the germline V gene are LGHNA and YSLEER. CDR3 amino acids: CASSQDWGHFKNIQYF. The CDR3 DNA reads as TGCGCCAGCAGCCAAGATTGGGGACATTTCAAAAACATTCAGTACTTC.

V gene TRBV5-1 combines with J gene TRBJ1-2, with D tentatively TRBD1 (6 bases). Germline CDR1 is SGHRS and CDR2 is YFSETQ. The V end was cut by 0 bases, the J end by 7 bases, with 10 bases between. The CDR3 runs to 13 residues. The CDR3 sequence is CASSLAGGGGYTF. The CDR3 nucleotides are TGCGCCAGCAGCTTGGCGGGGGGCGGTGGCTACACCTTC.

The J gene is TRBJ2-1, the V gene TRBV3-1 (or the pseudogene TRBV3-2); 12 nucleotides agree with TRBD2. After removal of 1 base from V and 9 bases from J, the junction contained 7 bases not matched to a gene. The CDR3 extends over 16 amino acids. Germline V gene sequence: CDR1 LGHDT, CDR2 YNNKEL (reference sequence). CDR3 nucleotides: TGTGCCAGCAGCCAAGGTTCTAGCGGGGGGGCTCGTGAGCAGTTCTTC. This sequence encodes CASSQGSSGGAREQFF.

The gene calls are TRBV5-1 and TRBJ2-7, with 8 nucleotides matching TRBD2. V dropped 0 bases and J dropped 6; count of bases not matched to a gene: 8. CDR1 and CDR2 from the germline V gene are SGHRS and YFSETQ. The CDR3 spans 15 residues. The chain's CDR3 is CASSLVGREEREQYF. CDR3 bases: TGCGCCAGCAGCTTGGTAGGGCGGGAGGAGCGCGAGCAGTACTTC.

J is TRBJ2-7 and V is TRBV5-1; no clear D. CDR1 is SGHRS, CDR2 YFSETQ, per germline. Deletions cut 4 bases from V and 0 bases from J, with 11 bases between. This CDR3 has 14 amino acids. CDR3: CASSELASSYEQYF. The CDR3 region has the DNA TGCGCCAGCAGCGAATTAGCCTCCTCCTACGAGCAGTACTTC.

J is TRBJ2-7 and V is TRBV6-6; D perhaps matches TRBD2 (6 bases). The CDR3 is 14 residues long. The V and J ends lost 7 bases and 5 bases respectively, with 18 bases between them. The V gene's germline CDR1 is MNHNY and CDR2 SVGAGI (reference sequence). DNA for the CDR3: TGTGCCAGCACCTACTGGGGCTCGGGGGACGAGCAGTACTTC. This sequence encodes CASTYWGSGDEQYF.

The rearrangement links TRBV29-1 to TRBJ2-3, with TRBD1 matching over 7 bases. CDR1 SQVTM and CDR2 ANQGSEA come from the germline V gene. V dropped 6 bases and J dropped 0; count of bases not matched to a gene: 9. The CDR3 is 15 amino acids. CDR3 sequence: CSVTSGTASTDTQYF. In nucleotides, the CDR3 is TGCAGCGTGACCTCCGGGACAGCCAGCACAGATACGCAGTATTTT.

The chain links TRBV5-4 to TRBJ1-1; D is unclear. The V gene's germline CDR1 is SGHNT and CDR2 YYREEE (reference sequence). Trimming removed 7 bases at V and 5 bases at J, with 15 bases between. The CDR3 totals 13 residues. The CDR3 nucleotides are TGTGCCAGCCGAGCCTCTCACTCGACTGAAGCTTTCTTT. Translated: CASRASHSTEAFF.

CDR3 loop: CASTRDRGNGGYTF. CDR3 nucleotides: TGTGCCAGCACCCGGGACAGGGGGAATGGTGGCTACACCTTC. The chain joins TRBV5-6 to TRBJ1-2; 11 bases map to TRBD1. Germline CDR1 is SGHDT and CDR2 is YYEEEE. The CDR3 loop spans 14 amino acids. V gave up 6 bases and J gave up 7 bases; unmatched junction bases: 8. Combining the CDR3 with reference TRBV5-6 and TRBJ1-2 gives the whole variable domain DAGVTQSPTHLIKTRGQQVTLRCSPKSGHDTVSWYQQALGQGPQFIFQYYEEEERQRGNFPDRFSGHQFPNYSSELNVNALLLGDSALYLCASTRDRGNGGYTFGSGTRLTVV.

This sequence joins TRBV28 and TRBJ1-5, with 7 bases fitting TRBD1. V was clipped by 6 bases and J by 0 bases; unmatched bases: 17. CDR1 and CDR2 (germline): MDHEN, SYDVKM. The CDR3 totals 19 residues. The CDR3 DNA follows: TGTGCCAGCAGCCCCTTCCGGGACAGCTCACCTTATAGCAATCAGCCCCAGCATTTT. Protein sequence: CASSPFRDSSPYSNQPQHF.

This chain uses TRBV6-5 with TRBJ1-6, with D possibly TRBD1 on 6 matching bases. The CDR3 sequence is 15 residues long. Trimming shortened V by 4 bases and J by 8 bases, and 15 bases separated the two germline ends. Germline CDR1 and CDR2: MNHEY and SVGAGI. CDR3: CASSSDRDIYSPLHF. For the CDR3, the DNA is TGTGCCAGCAGTTCGGACCGGGACATTTATTCACCCCTCCACTTT.

The chain has TRBV4-3 and TRBJ2-7; D is perhaps TRBD2 (6 bases). CDR3 length: 14 amino acids. Trimming took off 5 bases at V and 2 bases at J, with 13 bases between the two ends. Germline V CDR1 and CDR2: LGHNA, YSLEER. The chain's CDR3 is CASSSRDFPYEQYF. The CDR3 nucleotides are TGCGCCAGCAGCTCCCGGGACTTTCCCTACGAGCAGTACTTC.

This chain joins TRBV28 and TRBJ2-3; 9 nucleotides align to TRBD1. The V gene's germline CDR1 is MDHEN and CDR2 SYDVKM. V dropped 5 bases and J dropped 3; count of bases not matched to a gene: 9. CDR3 length: 16 amino acids. The CDR3 DNA reads TGTGCCAGCAGTGGGGGAGGGACAGGGAAAACAGATACGCAGTATTTT. Its translation is CASSGGGTGKTDTQYF.

In its sample, this clone was seen once. The chain employs TRBV2 and TRBJ1-6; D might be TRBD1 (6 bases). From germline, CDR1 is SNHLY and CDR2 FYNNEI. The length of the CDR3 is 10 residues. The V gene lost 8 bases and the J gene lost 13 bases, with 9 bases spanning the gap. Here the CDR3 DNA reads TGTGCCAGCGGGGGCTGGCCCCTCCACTTT. It translates to CASGGWPLHF.

This chain links TRBV25-1 with TRBJ2-7, with D perhaps matching TRBD2 (5 bases). The V and J ends lost 3 bases and 5 bases respectively, with 17 bases between them. The germline V gene has CDR1 MGHDK and CDR2 SYGVNS. The CDR3 sequence is 15 residues long. This chain's CDR3 is CASSDRESLRDEQYF. The CDR3 DNA reads TGTGCCAGCAGTGATAGGGAGTCCCTCCGGGACGAGCAGTACTTC.